This T cell receptor (beta chain) comes out of a study of blood T cells in healthy people across ages. Every donor provided 7.5 to 10 milliliters of peripheral blood. Points from the study as a whole: Reliance upon unsorted PBMCs precluded definitive naive versus antigen-experienced comparison. Total diversity from one million sequenced T cells was likely underestimated.

With regard to this clonotype: The antigen is not known.

Trimming took 6 bases from V and 11 from J; bases not matched to a gene: 15. The CDR3 is 15 amino acids. A second roughly 6 to 12 cycle PCR used barcoded and J-beta primers. TCRdb reprocessed the 5' RACE reads via MiXCR and lists one record per CDR3 protein. This sample has more than 1.4 million distinct CDR3 sequences, with approximately 40% found just once. The material sequenced was blood. This receptor was taken from a woman in her late teens or twenties in good health. V gene TRBV12-3 or TRBV12-4 combines with J gene TRBJ2-5, with 10 bases lining up with TRBD2. The CDR3 bases are TGTGCCAGCAGATCAGCGGGGGGGCCCTACAATGAGCAGTACTTC. Residues: CASRSAGGPYNEQYF.